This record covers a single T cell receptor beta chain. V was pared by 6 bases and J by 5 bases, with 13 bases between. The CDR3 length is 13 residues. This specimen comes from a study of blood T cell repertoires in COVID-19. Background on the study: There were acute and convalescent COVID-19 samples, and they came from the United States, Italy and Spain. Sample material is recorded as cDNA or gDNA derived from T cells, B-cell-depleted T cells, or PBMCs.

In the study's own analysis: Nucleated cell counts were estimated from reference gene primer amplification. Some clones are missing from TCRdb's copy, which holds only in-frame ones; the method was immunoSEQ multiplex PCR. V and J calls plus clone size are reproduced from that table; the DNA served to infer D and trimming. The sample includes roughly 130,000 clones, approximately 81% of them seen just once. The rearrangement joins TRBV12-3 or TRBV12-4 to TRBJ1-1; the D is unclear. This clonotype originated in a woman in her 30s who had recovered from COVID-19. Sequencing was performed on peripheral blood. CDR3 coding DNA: TGTGCCAGCAGCCCCAGGTCGGTGACTGAAGCTTTCTTT. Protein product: CASSPRSVTEAFF.